Listed below are T cell receptor beta chains from one sample, sequenced in a study of graft-versus-host responses after intestinal transplantation. Method: immunoSEQ multiplex PCR; TCRdb's copy keeps in-frame clones and lacks some. The table shows 70,000 to 95,000 clones, with 90% occurring only once. These receptors lack a known antigen. This sample comprised unstimulated CD4+ T cells sorted from spleen or lymph node cells, obtained before intestinal transplant. The source is a human donor who received an intestinal transplant. The CDR3 runs from the conserved cysteine through the conserved F or W. The D gene is left open where the match is weak. Part of the rows lack a size; the others show once, few, many or a class for expanded clones.

abundance | j_gene | v_gene | d_gene | CDR3nt | CDR3aa
. | TRBJ2-2 | TRBV5-1 | TRBD1 | TGCGCCAGCAGCTTGCTTACAGGGACAGGGGGCACCGGGGAGCTGTTTTTT | CASSLLTGTGGTGELFF
. | TRBJ2-5 | TRBV5-4 | . | TGTGCCAGCAGCTCGACAGGCTCGGGGACCCAGTACTTC | CASSSTGSGTQYF
few | TRBJ1-2 | TRBV6-6 | . | TGTGCCAGCAGTTACGGGCAGGACTATGGCTACACCTTC | CASSYGQDYGYTF
few | TRBJ2-7 | TRBV5-6 | . | TGTGCCAGCAGCTTGGGGCAGGCCTCCTACGAGCAGTACTTC | CASSLGQASYEQYF
. | TRBJ2-7 | TRBV18 | . | TGTGCCAGCTCTCCGGACTCCACGACCTACGAGCAGTACTTC | CASSPDSTTYEQYF
. | TRBJ2-5 | TRBV25-1 | . | TGTGCCAGCATCCTTCAAGAGACCCAGTACTTC | CASILQETQYF
. | TRBJ2-5 | TRBV5-1 | . | TGCGCCAGCAGCTTGACAGGGGAGACCCAGTACTTC | CASSLTGETQYF
. | TRBJ2-2 | TRBV5-1 | . | TGCGCCAGCAGTGACACAGGGGAGCTGTTTTTT | CASSDTGELFF
. | TRBJ1-4 | TRBV10-3 | . | TGTGCCATCAGAGGACAGCCCCAGGACGAAAAACTGTTTTTT | CAIRGQPQDEKLFF
once | TRBJ2-3 | TRBV2 | TRBD1 | TGTGCCAGCACCAAATCGGGACAGGGTAAAGGTACGCAGTATTTT | CASTKSGQGKGTQYF
. | TRBJ2-7 | TRBV7-9 | TRBD2 | TGTGCCAGCAGCTTAGCCGGGCTAGCGGGGGGGATCTCCTACGAGCAGTACTTC | CASSLAGLAGGISYEQYF
. | TRBJ1-1 | TRBV2 | TRBD1 | TGTGCCAGCAGGGCCAGGGGGCTTTGGACTGAAGCTTTCTTT | CASRARGLWTEAFF
once | TRBJ2-1 | TRBV6-5 | . | TGTGCCAGCAGAACTGGGCTATACAATGAGCAGTTCTTC | CASRTGLYNEQFF
. | TRBJ2-2 | TRBV4-2 | TRBD1 | TGTGCCAGCAGCCCCGCCGGGACAGCTACGAACACCGGGGAGCTGTTTTTT | CASSPAGTATNTGELFF
. | TRBJ1-1 | TRBV19 | TRBD1 | TGTGCCAGTAGTATTCTAACCGGGACAGGGGGGGAAGCTTTCTTT | CASSILTGTGGEAFF
few | TRBJ2-5 | TRBV9 | TRBD1 | TGTGCCAGCAGCTCCAAAGGACAGGGGCAAGAGACCCAGTACTTC | CASSSKGQGQETQYF
. | TRBJ2-3 | TRBV5-4 | . | TGTGCCAGCAGCTTAGCTAGTTCGGATACGCAGTATTTT | CASSLASSDTQYF
once | TRBJ1-6 | TRBV5-6 | . | TGTGCCAGCAGCCCGGGGGGAGATTCACCCCTCCACTTT | CASSPGGDSPLHF
once | TRBJ1-2 | TRBV5-1 | . | TGCGCCAGCAGCTTGTCGGGGAACTATGGCTACACCTTC | CASSLSGNYGYTF
once | TRBJ1-2 | TRBV18 | . | TGTGCCAGCTCTCCCGACGAAGGGGCCTATGGCTACACCTTC | CASSPDEGAYGYTF
. | TRBJ1-3 | TRBV9 | . | TGTGCCAGCAGCGTAGCAGGGTGGACTGGAAACACCATATATTTT | CASSVAGWTGNTIYF
. | TRBJ1-5 | TRBV7-3 | . | TGTGCCAGCAGCTTGTACAGGGATCAGCCCCAGCATTTT | CASSLYRDQPQHF
. | TRBJ2-1 | TRBV7-3 | . | TGTGCCAGCAGCCAGCGGCCTGGTATGGGGACCTACAATGAGCAGTTCTTC | CASSQRPGMGTYNEQFF
. | TRBJ2-7 | TRBV7-9 | . | TGTGCCAGCACCCAAGGGGGAGGGCGGGACTCCTACGAGCAGTACTTC | CASTQGGGRDSYEQYF
. | TRBJ2-7 | TRBV5-1 | TRBD2 | TGCGCCAGCAGCTTGGGGGTAGCGGGGGTCTCCTACGAGCAGTACTTC | CASSLGVAGVSYEQYF
. | TRBJ1-5 | TRBV7-8 | . | TGTGCCAGCAGCACGGCTGTGCGGGATCAGCCCCAGCATTTT | CASSTAVRDQPQHF
. | TRBJ2-5 | TRBV9 | . | TGTGCCAGCAGCTGGGGACTGGGGGAGACCCAGTACTTC | CASSWGLGETQYF
. | TRBJ2-5 | TRBV4-1 | . | TGCGCCAGCAGCCAGATAGCGTGGGAGACCCAGTACTTC | CASSQIAWETQYF
. | TRBJ1-3 | TRBV19 | . | TGTGCCAGTAGTCAAGGACTCGGAAACACCATATATTTT | CASSQGLGNTIYF
once | TRBJ1-2 | TRBV5-1 | . | TGCGCCAGCAGTCCCCCCGACAGAAAGTATGGCTACACCTTC | CASSPPDRKYGYTF
. | TRBJ1-3 | TRBV15 | TRBD1 | TGTGCCACCAGCAGAGGGCTAGGACAGGGCGACACCATATATTTT | CATSRGLGQGDTIYF
. | TRBJ1-5 | TRBV10-3 | . | TGTGCCATCCAAGGGCCGGGACATCACTCCCATGGACCCCAGCATTTT | CAIQGPGHHSHGPQHF
. | TRBJ2-3 | TRBV27 | . | TGTGCCAGCAGTCTGCTAGGCGGATTCACAGATACGCAGTATTTT | CASSLLGGFTDTQYF
. | TRBJ2-1 | TRBV5-1 | TRBD1 | TGCGCCAGCAGCTTACAGGGGTCCGTGAGCTCCTACAATGAGCAGTTCTTC | CASSLQGSVSSYNEQFF
. | TRBJ2-1 | TRBV7-6 | . | TGTGCCAGCGGCAACAATGAGCAGTTCTTC | CASGNNEQFF
. | TRBJ2-2 | TRBV12-5 | TRBD1 | TGTGCTAGTGGACAGGGGGAGAACACCGGGGAGCTGTTTTTT | CASGQGENTGELFF
. | TRBJ1-3 | TRBV9 | TRBD1 | TGTGCCAGCAGCGTAGCCAGGACAGGCTCTGGAAACACCATATATTTT | CASSVARTGSGNTIYF
. | TRBJ2-2 | TRBV6-6 | . | TGTGCCAGCAGTTACTCCCACATCGGAGCCGGGGAGCTGTTTTTT | CASSYSHIGAGELFF
. | TRBJ1-4 | TRBV7-9 | . | TGTGCCAGCAGCTCCTACAGGGATGGGGGTTTAAGTGAAAAACTGTTTTTT | CASSSYRDGGLSEKLFF
. | TRBJ2-5 | TRBV27 | TRBD2 | TGTGCCAGCAGACTAGCGGTTCGAGGGACCCAGTACTTC | CASRLAVRGTQYF
. | TRBJ1-1 | TRBV10-2 | . | TGCGCCAGCAGTGAAGCCCCGAACACTGAAGCTTTCTTT | CASSEAPNTEAFF
. | TRBJ2-3 | TRBV19 | TRBD2 | TGTGCCAGTAGTACCCCCCGGGGGGTAAGCACAGATACGCAGTATTTT | CASSTPRGVSTDTQYF
. | TRBJ2-7 | TRBV10-1 | TRBD1 | TGCGCCAGCAGTGAGTCGGGGACAGGGGCGGCCGAGCAGTACTTC | CASSESGTGAAEQYF
. | TRBJ1-5 | TRBV7-8 | . | TGTGCCAGCAGCTTAGCCATTCAACAGCCCCAGCATTTT | CASSLAIQQPQHF
. | TRBJ1-6 | TRBV7-8 | TRBD1 | TGTGCCAGCAGCCCGGAACAGGGGCGTAATTCACCCCTCCACTTT | CASSPEQGRNSPLHF
. | TRBJ2-7 | TRBV19 | . | TGTGCCAGCAGGGCAGGCCCCAGGGAGTACTTC | CASRAGPREYF
. | TRBJ1-4 | TRBV7-9 | TRBD1 | TGTGCCAGCAGCTCGACAGGGGGCAGCGAAAAACTGTTTTTT | CASSSTGGSEKLFF
. | TRBJ2-7 | TRBV6-1 | . | TGTGCCAGCAAAACTAGCTACGAGCAGTACTTC | CASKTSYEQYF
. | TRBJ2-7 | TRBV2 | TRBD1 | TGTGCCATAGACAGGGATCAAGGAGAGCAGTACTTC | CAIDRDQGEQYF
. | TRBJ2-3 | TRBV5-1 | TRBD2 | TGCGCCAGCAGCCCAAGGACTAGCGGGGGGCGCACAGATACGCAGTATTTT | CASSPRTSGGRTDTQYF
. | TRBJ1-1 | TRBV5-1 | . | TGCGCCAGCAGCCCGGGCAGGGGAGACACTGAAGCTTTCTTT | CASSPGRGDTEAFF
. | TRBJ2-5 | TRBV12-5 | . | TGTGCTAGTGGTTTGGTACGGGAGACCCAGTACTTC | CASGLVRETQYF
. | TRBJ2-5 | TRBV5-1 | TRBD2 | TGCGCCAGCACCCTGAGCGGGGGTCCAGGGGAGACCCAGTACTTC | CASTLSGGPGETQYF